This T cell receptor (beta chain) was profiled in a study of blood T cells in healthy people across ages. General study points: It was the long-lived donors that had more naive CD4+ cells and higher diversity than aged donors. Without sorted subsets, naive and antigen-experienced compartments could not be conclusively compared.

Concerning this clonotype itself: Its antigen is unknown.

Together with a sample-barcoded 5' primer, a J-beta primer mix was included in a second PCR lasting about 7 to 11 cycles. Each CDR3 protein gets one entry after TCRdb re-called the 5' RACE reads with MiXCR. The sample shows hundreds of thousands of distinct CDR3 sequences, about 48% of them seen only once. Germline CDR1 reads LGHDT; CDR2 reads YNNKEL (reference sequence). The CDR3 consists of 13 residues. With 0 bases clipped from V and 11 bases from J, the junction kept 6 bases outside the gene matches. The chain is built from TRBV3-1 and TRBJ2-5, with TRBD1 matching over 7 bases. Sequencing used blood. The clonotype originates from a man aged 25 to 45 in good health. The DNA of the CDR3 is TGTGCCAGCAGCCAAGACGACAGGGTAAAGCAGTACTTC. Amino acid sequence: CASSQDDRVKQYF.